Below, one T cell receptor (beta chain) is given with its context. The antigen it recognizes is unknown. Per-nucleotide qualities are absent, and no much larger clonotype sits a single base away. Using the deep immunoSEQ assay, TCR CDR3 regions were amplified from genomic DNA by multiplex PCR. Extracted genomic DNA from each cell subset was spread evenly across all wells of several immunoSEQ 96-well plates, with each plate serving as a replicate. For sorted subsets, about 220 ng of genomic DNA, equivalent to around 31,000 T cell genomes, went into each replicate PCR. Purified libraries were measured with a Qubit 3.0 fluorometer, size-checked on a Bioanalyzer 2100, and measured again with the KAPA Library Quantification kit. Every immunoSEQ 96-well plate was sequenced on a separate single-read 150-cycle Illumina NextSeq 550 flow cell. Processing in the source paper ran as follows. Because the immunoSEQ output included only junctional sequences and no quality scores, the filtering could not be the same as the filtering used for full-length reads. To assign V/J genes and CDR3, sequences were annotated using PyIR, a Python wrapper for IgBLAST v1.9, with IMGT germline references. Any read was removed if the V/J assignment was weak (E-value above 1e-6), the CDR3 was missing, or the read contained stop codons, out-of-frame junctions, or ambiguous translated residues. A V3J clonotype was defined by an identical inferred V gene, J gene, and CDR3 amino acid sequence. Percentage overlap between repertoires was computed as shared unique clonotypes divided by the size of the smaller repertoire. Three approaches were used to assess repertoire richness: RTK rarefaction, the Chao1 estimator, and Recon v2.1 estimates of unobserved clonotypes. Generation probabilities for all TCRbeta clonotypes obtained by the gDNA method from several donors were computed using OLGA. The source is immuneACCESS, and TCRdb retained only in-frame sequences with V and J called. Part of the clones is not carried over; for the studies checked, unresolved V genes explain less than half of this, and the remainder is unexplained. Clonal size and the V and J genes are those of that table, whereas D and trimming came from the DNA. Across this sample there are about 180,000 clones, with roughly 93% seen only once. The ten most abundant clones make up around 0.067% of the sample.

The cysteine opens and the phenylalanine closes a CDR3 of 16 amino acids. Of the read, only the CDR3 DNA is kept; its 48 bases are in frame from base 1. CDR1 is given as SEHNR and CDR2 as FQNEAQ, both from the germline V gene (reference sequence). The data were taken from a study of shared clonotypes between healthy human individuals (dated by TCRdb to about 2020). Concerning the study at large: A few men and two women, aged 18 to 49 years, made up the cohort. For each donor, three plates each were used for CD4 naive and CD4 memory, two plates were used for CD8 naive, and one plate was used for CD8 memory. The study deeply sequenced blood TCR repertoires of five healthy adults to estimate repertoire size and the extent of clonotype sharing between individuals. Libraries were prepared and TCR repertoires were sequenced by different laboratories using diverse techniques, in order to increase sequencing depth and limit assay-specific biases. Leukapheresis yielded between about 0.8 and 9.5 billion PBMCs per donor.

The donors were healthy, HIV-negative adults with no recently reported acute infections or vaccinations. Only Caucasian adults living in Nashville, Tennessee, USA were represented among the donors. CD4+ T cells were enriched by magnetic negative selection, after which naive cells were positively selected on CD45RA and the negative fraction was taken as the memory subset. Blood was collected by leukapheresis, and PBMCs were isolated by Ficoll-Histopaque density gradient centrifugation and then cryopreserved in liquid nitrogen vapor phase. Analytical flow cytometry was used to check the purity and quantity of each magnetically sorted T cell population. Genomic DNA was isolated from each sorted fraction and quantified by UV absorbance on a Nanodrop 2000c. What the research found in general, with its limitations: Naive subsets generally had larger estimated clonotype richness than memory subsets did. Even with the large sequencing depth, rarefaction of the sorted-subset datasets indicated that sequencing was incomplete. Based on pairwise subsampling, the degree of clonotype sharing among donors was expected to be affected by sequencing depth. Only blood was sampled, and tissue TCR repertoires likely differ from those in blood. Compared with non-shared clonotypes, clonotypes shared by all four sorted-subset donors had higher generation probabilities. Sharing across a few donors was observed for approximately 4.6% of naive CD4, 3% to 4% of naive CD8, over 2% of memory CD4, and roughly 0.43% of memory CD8 clonotypes. The small number of donors limited the genetic and exposure-history diversity represented.

The receptor chain draws on TRBV7-9 and TRBJ2-5; 11 middle bases align to TRBD1. Judging by the DNA end, TRBJ2-7 fits better; the J call may be wrong. This receptor was obtained from a woman in her twenties or thirties in good health. The sample was naive CD4+ T cells sorted from blood. This specimen's cell subset or site label, per the study, means: CD45RA+ positively selected. CDR3 protein: CASSLRPGTGGYEQYF. The bases are TGTGCCAGCAGCTTACGCCCCGGGACAGGGGGCTACGAGCAGTACTTC.